This is a list of T cell receptor beta chains from one sample in a study of T cell changes during pregnancy in multiple sclerosis. Data came from immunoSEQ multiplex PCR; TCRdb stores just in-frame clones and leaves some out. This sample carries 85,000 to 100,000 clones, approximately 95% of them seen once, and the ten largest clones take almost 1%. The sequencing used peripheral blood, collected after pregnancy. Receptors were obtained from a female donor with multiple sclerosis, enrolled in a pregnancy study. The conserved cysteine and the conserved F or W are not part of the CDR3 here.

J | length | V | CDR3
TRBJ1-5 | 13 | TRBV19 | ASSILGQSNQPQH
TRBJ2-1 | 13 | TRBV9 | ASSVGGRTNNEQF
TRBJ1-5 | 12 | TRBV6-6 | ASRQGAGNQPQH
TRBJ2-5 | 11 | TRBV5-1 | ASSFDPAETQY
TRBJ1-3 | 13 | TRBV19 | ASSTYGISGNTIY
TRBJ2-3 | 15 | TRBV6-4 | ASSDSLAGGPPDTQY
TRBJ1-1 | 11 | TRBV2 | ASDLNKNTEAF
TRBJ2-5 | 12 | TRBV7-7 | ASSLAGAGETQY
TRBJ1-5 | 15 | TRBV25-1 | AIPARPPGQGDQPQH
TRBJ2-7 | 13 | TRBV18 | ASSPRQADLYEQY
TRBJ2-7 | 12 | TRBV5-6 | ASSDGQGSYEQY
TRBJ1-5 | 12 | TRBV15 | ATSRARDNQPQH
TRBJ1-5 | 13 | TRBV7-2 | ASSLAHRQGQPQH
TRBJ2-3 | 13 | TRBV29-1 | SVEGTRESADTQY
TRBJ2-7 | 10 | TRBV10-2 | ASSDRGYEQY
TRBJ1-5 | 13 | TRBV9 | ASSATGTGSQPQH
TRBJ2-7 | 13 | TRBV5-1 | ASSPGDRDAHEQY
TRBJ2-1 | 15 | TRBV9 | ASSESNTRTRYNEQF
TRBJ2-1 | 12 | TRBV5-6 | ASSADRGRNEQF
TRBJ1-5 | 13 | TRBV7-2 | ASSPGTGAGQPQH
TRBJ1-1 | 12 | TRBV7-9 | ASSLGTGFTEAF
TRBJ2-5 | 13 | TRBV5-4 | ASSPRQGAGETQY
TRBJ2-1 | 15 | TRBV5-8 | ASSSTGTSGAYNEQF
TRBJ2-7 | 12 | TRBV9 | ASSVGGSNYEQY
TRBJ1-1 | 10 | TRBV10-3 | AISESYSEAF
TRBJ2-1 | 11 | TRBV6-1 | ASSGVWGNEQF
TRBJ1-1 | 11 | TRBV19 | ASSTRGNTEAF